This T cell receptor beta chain was found in a study of T cells in Graves' hyperthyroidism and ophthalmopathy. Across the whole study: Peripheral blood was taken when the disease was first diagnosed, before any treatment began.

CDR3 length equals 17 residues. Germline V gives CDR1 SEHNR, CDR2 FQNEAQ (reference sequence). J lost 4 bases, V lost 5 bases, and 12 bases had no gene match. Study outcomes and limitations: Blood also held most thyroid clonotypes expanded beyond 0.001. In validation, the model predicted ophthalmopathy. These predictions came a median roughly 6 months before onset.

RNA transcripts gave rise to amplified TCR beta CDR3 regions. HTBI primers were the set used in a first-round RT-PCR of the TCR CDR3. TCRdb reprocessed the multiplex PCR reads via MiXCR and lists one record per CDR3 protein. The data show fewer than 650,000 distinct CDR3 sequences, roughly 14% seen once. Note on this clonotype: The antigen is not known.

The chain links TRBV7-9 to TRBJ2-5; 11 bases fit TRBD2. This sequence was found in a woman aged 30 to 39 with Graves' hyperthyroidism that later progressed to Graves' ophthalmopathy. Sample: blood. The CDR3 nucleotides read TGTGCCAGCAGCCCTAAGAGATTAGCGGGAGGGCCAGAGACCCAGTACTTC. This gives the protein CASSPKRLAGGPETQYF.